The clone carrying this T cell receptor beta chain showed up just a few times. The data were produced by immunoSEQ multiplex PCR, yet TCRdb's version contains in-frame clones alone and is incomplete. This table holds fewer than 110,000 clones, around 87% found once. The data belong to a study of blood T cell repertoires in COVID-19. Study at large: The cDNA or gDNA used as material had been derived from T cells, B-cell-depleted T cells, or PBMCs.

Unmatched junction bases numbered 11, after V lost 4 bases and J lost 4 bases. From germline, CDR1 is SGHRS and CDR2 YFSETQ. The CDR3 covers 15 residues. The source is a woman in her 30s with acute or convalescent COVID-19. J is TRBJ2-7 and V is TRBV5-1; 7 bases map to TRBD2. Sequenced material: peripheral blood. The CDR3 bases are TGCGCCAGCAGCAACTCCTGGCGGGGGACTTACGAGCAGTACTTC. It is translated as CASSNSWRGTYEQYF.